One sample yielded the 5 T cell receptor beta chains listed below, sequenced in a study of shared clonotypes between healthy human individuals. Method: immunoSEQ multiplex PCR; TCRdb's copy keeps in-frame clones and lacks some. The table lists about 730,000 clones, 72% of them singletons. Sequenced input: memory CD4+ T cells sorted from blood. Regarding subset: CD45RA-negative fraction. These receptors were obtained from a woman aged 30 to 39 in good health.

V and J are TRBV11-1 and TRBJ2-2, with TRBD2 as a possible D gene (7 bases). The V and J ends lost 5 bases and 8 bases respectively, with 18 bases between them. In germline, CDR1 is SGHAT, CDR2 FQDESV (reference sequence). The CDR3 has 15 amino acids. The CDR3 protein is CASSPRAGASGELFF. The CDR3 DNA reads TGTGCCAGCAGCCCCCGGGCGGGGGCTTCGGGGGAGCTGTTTTTT.

This chain uses TRBV5-6 with TRBJ1-5; weak D call: TRBD1 (6 bases). V was trimmed by 4 bases and J by 5 bases, leaving 19 bases between them. CDR3 length: 16 residues. The germline V gene encodes CDR1 SGHDT and CDR2 YYEEEE. The CDR3 DNA follows: TGTGCCAGCAGCCAATTGGGTGGGACAAGTGATCAGCCCCAGCATTTT. It yields the protein CASSQLGGTSDQPQHF.

This chain joins TRBV28 and TRBJ2-7; D is undetermined. The V end was cut by 6 bases, the J end by 2 bases, with 8 bases between. The CDR3 is 12 residues long. Looked up from germline, CDR1 is MDHEN and CDR2 is SYDVKM. The CDR3 protein is CASSSVTYEQYF. The DNA of the CDR3 is TGTGCCAGCAGCTCGGTGACCTACGAGCAGTACTTC.

The rearrangement joins TRBV7-2 to TRBJ2-7; TRBD2 matches 10 bases. Germline assignment: CDR1 SGHTA and CDR2 FQGNSA. V dropped 1 base and J dropped 0; count of bases not matched to a gene: 3. This CDR3 comprises 16 residues. CDR3 amino acids: CASSLVGTSDSYEQYF. The CDR3 region has the DNA TGTGCCAGCAGCTTAGTCGGGACTAGCGACTCCTACGAGCAGTACTTC.

The CDR3 is CASHTAGVTDTQYF. CDR3 DNA: TGTGCCAGCCACACAGCGGGAGTCACAGATACGCAGTATTTT. The chain joins TRBV6-1 to TRBJ2-3, with 8 positions matching TRBD2. The ends lost 8 bases at V and 2 bases at J; junction bases unmatched: 6. Germline V gives CDR1 MNHNS, CDR2 SASEGT. The CDR3 is 14 residues long.